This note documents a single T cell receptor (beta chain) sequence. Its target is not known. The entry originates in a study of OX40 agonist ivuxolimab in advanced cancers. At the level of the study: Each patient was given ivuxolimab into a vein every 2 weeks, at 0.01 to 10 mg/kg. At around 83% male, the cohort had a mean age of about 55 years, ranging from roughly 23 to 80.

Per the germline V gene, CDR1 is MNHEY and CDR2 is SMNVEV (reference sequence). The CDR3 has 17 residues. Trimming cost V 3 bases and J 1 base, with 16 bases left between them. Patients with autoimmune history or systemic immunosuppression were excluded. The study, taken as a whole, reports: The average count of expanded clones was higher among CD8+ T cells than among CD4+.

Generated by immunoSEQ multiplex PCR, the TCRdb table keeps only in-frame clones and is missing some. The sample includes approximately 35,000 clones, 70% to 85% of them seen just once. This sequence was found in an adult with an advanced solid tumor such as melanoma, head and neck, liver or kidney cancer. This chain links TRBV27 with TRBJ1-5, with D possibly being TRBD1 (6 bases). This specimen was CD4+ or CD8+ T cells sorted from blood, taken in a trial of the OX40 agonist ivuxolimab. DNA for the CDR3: TGTGCCAGCAGTTTGATCAGGACAGTGGGGAGCAATCAGCCCCAGCATTTT. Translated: CASSLIRTVGSNQPQHF.